Listed below are T cell receptor beta chains from one sample, sequenced in a study of human T cells and chemical hapten exposure. One entry per CDR3 protein results from TCRdb running MiXCR on the RACE reads. There are around 200,000 distinct CDR3 sequences in the sample; roughly 30% occur only once, and approximately 3% lies in the top ten. Sequencing used whole blood, obtained in connection with sensitization to the hapten diphenylcyclopropenone (DPC). The receptors derive from a woman aged 25 to 39 with alopecia areata. Some clones in this sample may be carry-over from other donors' samples. Each CDR3 is given without its conserved first and last residue.

AWGTSGADTQY 11 TRBJ2-3 TRBV30
ASSSSGGRESLEQY 14 TRBJ2-7 TRBV28
SILGLAGGPYNEQF 14 TRBJ2-1 TRBV29-1
ASSQGVGRNTEAF 13 TRBJ1-1 TRBV4-3
SVEIGLAGGGEQY 13 TRBJ2-7 TRBV29-1
ASRPEGGQYGYT 12 TRBJ1-2 TRBV28
ASRQGGDQPQH 11 TRBJ1-5 TRBV6-6
SAHSRSTGFQPQH 13 TRBJ1-5 TRBV20-1
ASSLEATINEQF 12 TRBJ2-1 TRBV7-2
ASSEALPDSRN 11 TRBJ2-7 TRBV2
SATVTENSNQPQH 13 TRBJ1-5 TRBV20-1
ATQGGLSSYNEQF 13 TRBJ2-1 TRBV28
ASRHRTSGGEGNEQF 15 TRBJ2-1 TRBV10-2
STVGTGNTIY 10 TRBJ1-3 TRBV29-1
ASSSTRMNTEAF 12 TRBJ1-1 TRBV5-1
ASRIIRVTTEAF 12 TRBJ1-1 TRBV28
ASRPPGQMTNEKLF 14 TRBJ1-4 TRBV28
ASRPGTRRAYGYT 13 TRBJ1-2 TRBV28
ASSFDRLGYGYT 12 TRBJ1-2 TRBV11-3
ASSLAGGMDTQY 12 TRBJ2-3 TRBV7-2
SVDRQGRSDTQY 12 TRBJ2-3 TRBV29-1
ASSFSGQSRQF 11 TRBJ2-1 TRBV12-3/TRBV12-4
ASSSSGRAISGANVLT 16 TRBJ2-6 TRBV28
SVVAGDYGYT 10 TRBJ1-2 TRBV29-1
SVESGAVGHGGYT 13 TRBJ1-2 TRBV29-1
ASSWDTNYGYT 11 TRBJ1-2 TRBV5-5
ARRPGVWAYEQY 12 TRBJ2-7 TRBV27
ASSVGQGENEKLF 13 TRBJ1-4 TRBV9
ASSLAASGRETQY 13 TRBJ2-5 TRBV5-1
ASSADRRNTEAF 12 TRBJ1-1 TRBV5-1
ASSLNGGVGYNEQF 14 TRBJ2-1 TRBV7-2
ASSYAGTGDGTEAF 14 TRBJ1-1 TRBV6-5
ASSRPGVEGNVLT 13 TRBJ2-6 TRBV25-1
ASSDRTGIGYT 11 TRBJ1-2 TRBV25-1
SARETSGTGRGEQY 14 TRBJ2-7 TRBV20-1
ASSYDWGSNTEAF 13 TRBJ1-1 TRBV6-2/TRBV6-3
ASSELAGGNNEQF 13 TRBJ2-1 TRBV4-3
SVTGQGVLETQY 12 TRBJ2-5 TRBV29-1
ASSVDDETAGQYEQY 15 TRBJ2-7 TRBV9
ATSRDGGRGEGYT 13 TRBJ1-2 TRBV15
ASSQGRRSRGYT 12 TRBJ1-2 TRBV16
AISDSGTGPLETQY 14 TRBJ2-5 TRBV10-3
ASSPSGVRDYGYT 13 TRBJ1-2 TRBV27
ATSDSSVNTIY 11 TRBJ1-3 TRBV24-1
ASSSGRGVSNQPQH 14 TRBJ1-5 TRBV19
ASSPTAVETQY 11 TRBJ2-5 TRBV7-9
ASSSLVSMNTEAF 13 TRBJ1-1 TRBV28
ASSFFPGQGLFEQY 14 TRBJ2-7 TRBV5-5
ATSFGGGETQY 11 TRBJ2-5 TRBV15
ASSAPGLAHSGANVLT 16 TRBJ2-6 TRBV9
ASSLAAVPSLYEQY 14 TRBJ2-7 TRBV7-6
SVEIGEGRRTDTQY 14 TRBJ2-3 TRBV29-1
ASRLTGKQY 9 TRBJ2-7 TRBV12-3/TRBV12-4
SASPGFYGYT 10 TRBJ1-2 TRBV20-1